These T cell receptor beta chains were read from a single sample in a study of blood T cell repertoires in COVID-19. Sequencing was performed with immunoSEQ multiplex PCR; in TCRdb, only in-frame clones are kept and a portion is missing. Altogether about 160,000 clones are present, about four fifths being singletons, with the ten largest covering 8% to 11%. Sequenced: peripheral blood. Receptors originate from a woman of 80 years or more with active or convalescent COVID-19. The CDR3 runs from the conserved cysteine through the conserved F or W. The order of the fields is V gene, D gene, J gene, clone size, CDR3 DNA, CDR3 protein. D genes are given only for firm matches. Clone size is shown for a subset of rows, as once, few, many or a class of expanded clone.

v_gene: TRBV6-6; d_gene: TRBD1; j_gene: TRBJ1-2; abundance: once; CDR3nt: TGTGCCAGCTCATCCGACGGACGACAGGGGGGCTACACCTTC; CDR3aa: CASSSDGRQGGYTF
v_gene: TRBV27; d_gene: TRBD2; j_gene: TRBJ2-7; abundance: NA; CDR3nt: TGTGCCAGCAGTCCCATGGCGGGACTAGCGATTGAGGCACAGTACTTC; CDR3aa: CASSPMAGLAIEAQYF
v_gene: TRBV2; d_gene: NA; j_gene: TRBJ1-6; abundance: NA; CDR3nt: TGTGCCAGCAGCCCGGAAGGGACACCTAATTCACCCCTCCACTTT; CDR3aa: CASSPEGTPNSPLHF
v_gene: TRBV27; d_gene: NA; j_gene: TRBJ1-1; abundance: NA; CDR3nt: TGTGCCAGCAGTTCACTAGGACCCTTGGACACTGAAGCTTTCTTT; CDR3aa: CASSSLGPLDTEAFF
v_gene: TRBV5-1; d_gene: TRBD1; j_gene: TRBJ2-5; abundance: NA; CDR3nt: TGCGCCAGCAGCCCGGGGACAGGGGGCCGAGAGACCCAGTACTTC; CDR3aa: CASSPGTGGRETQYF
v_gene: TRBV3-1/TRBV3-2; d_gene: TRBD2; j_gene: TRBJ2-1; abundance: few; CDR3nt: TGTGCCAGCAGCCAAGGAGGGACTAGCGGGAGCTATGAGCAGTTCTTC; CDR3aa: CASSQGGTSGSYEQFF
v_gene: TRBV5-1; d_gene: TRBD1; j_gene: TRBJ2-1; abundance: NA; CDR3nt: TGCGCCAGCAGCTCGGGACAGGGGGTAGGGGCCTCCTACAATGAGCAGTTCTTC; CDR3aa: CASSSGQGVGASYNEQFF
v_gene: TRBV6-2/TRBV6-3; d_gene: TRBD1; j_gene: TRBJ1-2; abundance: NA; CDR3nt: TGTGCCAGCAGTCACTACCGGGACAGGGTGGACTATGGCTACACCTTC; CDR3aa: CASSHYRDRVDYGYTF
v_gene: TRBV11-2; d_gene: NA; j_gene: TRBJ1-2; abundance: NA; CDR3nt: TGTGCCAGCAGCTTATTGGGGGGACCTCAAGGGAGCTACACCTTC; CDR3aa: CASSLLGGPQGSYTF
v_gene: TRBV6-1; d_gene: NA; j_gene: TRBJ1-2; abundance: NA; CDR3nt: TGTGCCAGCAGTGAAGGGATAGGGGCTAACTATGGCTACACCTTC; CDR3aa: CASSEGIGANYGYTF
v_gene: TRBV9; d_gene: NA; j_gene: TRBJ1-6; abundance: NA; CDR3nt: TGTGCCAGCAGCGTAGATTTGAATAGTCCCCTCCACTTT; CDR3aa: CASSVDLNSPLHF
v_gene: TRBV19; d_gene: NA; j_gene: TRBJ1-2; abundance: once; CDR3nt: TGTGCCAGTAGTATAGATCTTACGGACTCCGATGGCTACACCTTC; CDR3aa: CASSIDLTDSDGYTF
v_gene: TRBV5-8; d_gene: NA; j_gene: TRBJ2-5; abundance: NA; CDR3nt: TGTGCCAGCAGCTCCCGCCAAGAGACCCAGTACTTC; CDR3aa: CASSSRQETQYF
v_gene: TRBV7-3; d_gene: TRBD1; j_gene: TRBJ1-6; abundance: few; CDR3nt: TGTGCCAGCAGCGAGCAGGGGGATTCACCCCTCCACTTT; CDR3aa: CASSEQGDSPLHF
v_gene: TRBV4-1; d_gene: TRBD2; j_gene: TRBJ2-3; abundance: NA; CDR3nt: TGCGCCAGCAGCCTCCGGCTGGGACTAGCGGGACCCGCGGCGGGAGATACGCAGTATTTT; CDR3aa: CASSLRLGLAGPAAGDTQYF
v_gene: TRBV2; d_gene: NA; j_gene: TRBJ1-4; abundance: NA; CDR3nt: TGTGCCAGCAGTGAAAGAGGGCGGCTGTTTTTT; CDR3aa: CASSERGRLFF
v_gene: TRBV6-5; d_gene: NA; j_gene: TRBJ2-2; abundance: NA; CDR3nt: TGTGCCAGCGGGGAGTCGGCCACCGGGGAGCTGTTTTTT; CDR3aa: CASGESATGELFF
v_gene: TRBV19; d_gene: NA; j_gene: TRBJ2-3; abundance: once; CDR3nt: TGTGCCAGTACTCACGGAGATACGCAGTATTTT; CDR3aa: CASTHGDTQYF
v_gene: TRBV5-4; d_gene: TRBD2; j_gene: TRBJ2-1; abundance: NA; CDR3nt: TGTGCCAGCAGCCCCGAGCGGGAGGGCCCGTACAATGAGCAGTTCTTC; CDR3aa: CASSPEREGPYNEQFF
v_gene: TRBV13; d_gene: TRBD2; j_gene: TRBJ2-3; abundance: NA; CDR3nt: TGTGCCAGCAGCATCCGGACTAGCGGTTTCACAGATACGCAGTATTTT; CDR3aa: CASSIRTSGFTDTQYF
v_gene: TRBV5-1; d_gene: NA; j_gene: TRBJ1-2; abundance: few; CDR3nt: TGCGCCAGCAGCCGAACAGAAGCTAACTATGGCTACACCTTC; CDR3aa: CASSRTEANYGYTF
v_gene: TRBV27; d_gene: NA; j_gene: TRBJ1-1; abundance: NA; CDR3nt: TGTGCCAGCAGCCGGGGGACGGGTGAAGCTTTCTTT; CDR3aa: CASSRGTGEAFF
v_gene: TRBV3-1/TRBV3-2; d_gene: TRBD1; j_gene: TRBJ1-2; abundance: NA; CDR3nt: TGTGCCAGCAGCCCTCCGCCCGGACGACAGGGCCACCGATATGGCTACACCTTC; CDR3aa: CASSPPPGRQGHRYGYTF
v_gene: TRBV5-1; d_gene: TRBD2; j_gene: TRBJ2-3; abundance: NA; CDR3nt: TGCGCCAGCAGGTTATTTTCTAGCGGGCGACCCGACACAGATACGCAGTATTTT; CDR3aa: CASRLFSSGRPDTDTQYF
v_gene: TRBV2; d_gene: TRBD1; j_gene: TRBJ2-3; abundance: once; CDR3nt: TGTGCCAGCAGGGTACAGGGGGCAATTGGCACAGATACGCAGTATTTT; CDR3aa: CASRVQGAIGTDTQYF
v_gene: TRBV12-3/TRBV12-4; d_gene: TRBD1; j_gene: TRBJ2-5; abundance: once; CDR3nt: TGTGCCAGCAGCCGACAGGGGAAAGAGACCCAGTACTTC; CDR3aa: CASSRQGKETQYF
v_gene: TRBV28; d_gene: TRBD2; j_gene: TRBJ2-1; abundance: NA; CDR3nt: TGTGCCAGCAGTCCCCGGAGTAGCGGGAGGGCCTACAATGAGCAGTTCTTC; CDR3aa: CASSPRSSGRAYNEQFF
v_gene: TRBV19; d_gene: NA; j_gene: TRBJ1-1; abundance: once; CDR3nt: TGTGCCAGTAGTATATCGGGTTTGAACACTGAAGCTTTCTTT; CDR3aa: CASSISGLNTEAFF
v_gene: TRBV28; d_gene: TRBD2; j_gene: TRBJ2-3; abundance: NA; CDR3nt: TGTGCCAGCAGGGGGAACGGGCGCGGGGGTGTAGATACGCAGTATTTT; CDR3aa: CASRGNGRGGVDTQYF
v_gene: TRBV5-1; d_gene: TRBD1; j_gene: TRBJ2-3; abundance: NA; CDR3nt: TGCGCCAGCAGCTTACCGGGACAGGGCGAGAGCGCGCAGTATTTT; CDR3aa: CASSLPGQGESAQYF
v_gene: TRBV6-1; d_gene: NA; j_gene: TRBJ1-2; abundance: NA; CDR3nt: TGTGCCAGCAGTGAATTTCCCGAGCCGGACTATGGCTACACCTTC; CDR3aa: CASSEFPEPDYGYTF
v_gene: TRBV6-6; d_gene: NA; j_gene: TRBJ2-7; abundance: few; CDR3nt: TGTGCCAGCAGTCCCGGGAGCTACTACGAGCAGTACTTC; CDR3aa: CASSPGSYYEQYF
v_gene: TRBV5-1; d_gene: TRBD1; j_gene: TRBJ2-2; abundance: NA; CDR3nt: TGCGCCAGCAGCCAGGGACAGATTCACCTAGAGCTGTTTTTT; CDR3aa: CASSQGQIHLELFF
v_gene: TRBV15; d_gene: NA; j_gene: TRBJ2-7; abundance: NA; CDR3nt: TGTGCCACCAGCAGAGAAGCGGAATACGAGCAGTACTTC; CDR3aa: CATSREAEYEQYF
v_gene: TRBV5-1; d_gene: TRBD1; j_gene: TRBJ2-7; abundance: NA; CDR3nt: TGCGCCAGCAGCTTGGGGGGGACAGATGCCTACGAGCAGTACTTC; CDR3aa: CASSLGGTDAYEQYF
v_gene: TRBV6-2/TRBV6-3; d_gene: TRBD2; j_gene: TRBJ2-3; abundance: NA; CDR3nt: TGTGCCAGCAGTTGGGACCCCGTGGCGGGAGGGAGCACAGATACGCAGTATTTT; CDR3aa: CASSWDPVAGGSTDTQYF
v_gene: TRBV7-7; d_gene: NA; j_gene: TRBJ2-1; abundance: NA; CDR3nt: TGTGCCAGCAGCTTCCGGGACTCAGCCAATGAGCAGTTCTTC; CDR3aa: CASSFRDSANEQFF